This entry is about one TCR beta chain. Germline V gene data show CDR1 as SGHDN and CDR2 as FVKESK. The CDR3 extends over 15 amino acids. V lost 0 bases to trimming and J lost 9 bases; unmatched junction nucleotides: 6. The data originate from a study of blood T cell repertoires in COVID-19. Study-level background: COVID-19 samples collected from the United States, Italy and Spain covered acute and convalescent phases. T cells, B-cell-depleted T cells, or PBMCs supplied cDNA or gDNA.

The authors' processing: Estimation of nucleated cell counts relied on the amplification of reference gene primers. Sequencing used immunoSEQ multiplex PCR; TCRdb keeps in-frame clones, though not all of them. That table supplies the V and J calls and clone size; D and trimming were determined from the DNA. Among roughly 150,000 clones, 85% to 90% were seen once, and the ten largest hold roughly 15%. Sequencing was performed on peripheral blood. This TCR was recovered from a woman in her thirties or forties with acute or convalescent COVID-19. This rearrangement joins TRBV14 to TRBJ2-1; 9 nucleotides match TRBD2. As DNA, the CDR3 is TGTGCCAGCAGCCAAGAGCTCCTAGCGGGGATTGAGCAGTTCTTC. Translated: CASSQELLAGIEQFF. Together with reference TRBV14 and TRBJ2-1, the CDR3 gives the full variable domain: EAGVTQFPSHSVIEKGQTVTLRCDPISGHDNLYWYRRVMGKEIKFLLHFVKESKQDESGMPNNRFLAERTGGTYSTLKVQPAELEDSGVYFCASSQELLAGIEQFFGPGTRLTVL.